One and the same sample provided the 13 T cell receptor beta chains below, sequenced in a study of CD8 T cells in Susac syndrome. When the RNA was reverse transcribed, random hexamers were used with an input of about 0.5 to 1 ug. TCRdb processed the immunoSEQ multiplex PCR reads anew with MiXCR; each CDR3 protein has one entry. The sample records some 200,000 distinct CDR3 sequences, around 95% being singletons. The sample taken for sequencing was CD4+ T cells from PBMCs. These receptors were collected from a human donor with Susac syndrome.

The rearrangement joins TRBV29-1 to TRBJ2-5, with D perhaps TRBD2 (5 bases). Trimming left V 5 bases short and J 5 bases short, with 9 bases between. Germline lookup yields CDR1 SQVTM and CDR2 ANQGSEA. The CDR3 extends over 11 amino acids. For the CDR3, the DNA is TGCAGCGTTTCGTCGGGGGAGACCCAGTACTTC. Its translation is CSVSSGETQYF.

V is TRBV30 and J is TRBJ1-1; D is undetermined. The germline gives CDR1 GTSNPN, CDR2 SVGIG (reference sequence). The V end lost 3 bases, the J end lost 1 base, and 9 bases lay between the germline ends. The CDR3 totals 13 residues. For the CDR3, the DNA is TGTGCCTGGAGCCCCACCAGGAACACTGAAGCTTTCTTT. Translated: CAWSPTRNTEAFF.

The V and J genes are TRBV30 and TRBJ2-1; D not resolved. Trimming left V 0 bases short and J 4 bases short, with 7 bases between. The germline gives CDR1 GTSNPN, CDR2 SVGIG (reference sequence). The CDR3 consists of 13 residues. The CDR3 sequence is CAWSVRGYNEQFF. CDR3 nucleotides: TGTGCCTGGAGTGTTCGAGGTTACAATGAGCAGTTCTTC.

The chain has TRBV4-1 and TRBJ2-3; maybe TRBD2 (5 bases). Germline-derived CDR1 and CDR2 are MGHRA and YSYEKL. Trimming took 1 base from V and 2 from J, leaving 16 bases between them. The CDR3 loop spans 17 amino acids. The CDR3 reads CASSQASGFGVTDTQYF. CDR3 in DNA: TGCGCCAGCAGCCAAGCGTCTGGATTCGGGGTCACAGATACGCAGTATTTT.

The rearrangement joins TRBV10-3 to TRBJ2-7, with TRBD2 matching over 8 bases. After removal of 8 bases from V and 6 bases from J, the junction contained 15 bases not matched to a gene. Germline CDR1 and CDR2: ENHRY and SYGVKD. This CDR3 spans 15 amino acids. The CDR3 reads CAIQGGGQGSAEQYF. CDR3 sequence (DNA): TGTGCCATCCAGGGCGGGGGGCAGGGGTCCGCCGAGCAGTACTTC.

The rearrangement links TRBV3-1 to TRBJ1-5; D call uncertain. The CDR3 sequence is 16 residues long. Trimming stripped 0 bases from V and 0 bases from J, with 9 bases between. The germline gives CDR1 LGHDT, CDR2 YNNKEL (reference sequence). CDR3 in amino acids: CASSQDPVNSNQPQHF. The CDR3 DNA follows: TGTGCCAGCAGCCAAGATCCGGTCAATAGCAATCAGCCCCAGCATTTT.

The J gene is TRBJ1-4, the V gene TRBV2; D not certain. Trimming took 6 bases from V and 3 from J, leaving 5 bases between them. The CDR3 spans 12 residues. Per germline, CDR1 SNHLY and CDR2 FYNNEI. CDR3 sequence: CASRGPNEKLFF. In DNA form, the CDR3 reads TGTGCCAGCAGAGGACCTAATGAAAAACTGTTTTTT.

This chain uses TRBV7-2 with TRBJ2-7; either TRBD1 or TRBD2 may fit D (5 bases each). The CDR3 is made up of 13 amino acids. Germline assignment: CDR1 SGHTA and CDR2 FQGNSA. V lost 5 bases and J 7 bases, leaving 15 bases between the germline ends. The DNA for the CDR3 is TGTGCCAGCAGCCCCGGGGCGGGCTGGGAGCAGTACTTC. Protein sequence: CASSPGAGWEQYF.

The gene calls are TRBV20-1 and TRBJ2-3; a possible D gene is TRBD2 (6 bases). V was shortened by 5 bases and J by 0 bases, with 12 bases between the two germline ends. Germline V gene lookup returns CDR1 DFQATT and CDR2 SNEGSKA (reference sequence). The CDR3 is made up of 14 amino acids. The CDR3, as DNA: TGCAGTGCTCCAACTAGCTGGAGCACAGATACGCAGTATTTT. As protein: CSAPTSWSTDTQYF.

The V and J genes are TRBV12-3 or TRBV12-4 and TRBJ1-2, with D possibly being TRBD1 (5 bases). The germline V and J ends were trimmed by 5 bases and 7 bases, with 17 bases remaining between them. CDR3 length: 14 residues. Here the CDR3 reads CASSASGAMSGYTF. The CDR3 DNA follows: TGTGCCAGCAGTGCCTCTGGGGCCATGAGTGGCTACACCTTC.

The J gene is TRBJ1-2, the V gene TRBV6-2 or TRBV6-3; 7 bases match TRBD1. Per the germline V gene, CDR1 is MNHEY and CDR2 is SVGEGT. V shed 2 bases, J shed 6 bases, and the junction held 9 bases outside the gene matches. This CDR3 is built from 15 residues. CDR3 region: CASSYPGQALDGYTF. DNA for the CDR3: TGTGCCAGCAGTTACCCAGGACAGGCTCTCGATGGCTACACCTTC.

J is TRBJ2-3 and V is TRBV4-2; D not certain. V was clipped by 0 bases and J by 5 bases, with 12 bases between them. There are 15 residues in the CDR3. The germline V gene encodes CDR1 LGHNA and CDR2 YNFKEQ. The CDR3 loop is CASSQDGLVKDTQYF. In DNA form, the CDR3 reads TGTGCCAGCAGCCAAGATGGGCTAGTTAAAGATACGCAGTATTTT.

This chain uses TRBV2 with TRBJ2-7; D might be TRBD1 (6 bases). Germline assignment: CDR1 SNHLY and CDR2 FYNNEI. Between the trimmed V and J ends, which lost 3 bases and 0 bases, there was a span of 9 bases. The length of the CDR3 is 14 residues. CDR3 amino acids: CASSDDRRSYEQYF. CDR3 bases: TGTGCCAGCAGTGATGACAGGCGCTCCTACGAGCAGTACTTC.